This TCR beta chain was captured in a study of T cell responses to AZD1222 COVID-19 vaccine. General study points: CD4 TCRs linked to vaccination spanned spike, dominating at 160-218 and 743-854. No repertoire was sampled before or during the peak T cell response, only after it.

A note on this clone: Its matching antigen is unknown.

The CDR3 sequence is 12 residues long. Germline loops: CDR1 MDHEN, CDR2 SYDVKM. Clones were sequenced by immunoSEQ multiplex PCR, and TCRdb holds only the in-frame ones, with some missing. The repertoire has 160,000 or so clones, roughly nine tenths of them found once; the top ten carry 1.9%. The sample here was peripheral blood, taken on day 0 of AZD1222 vaccination. The sequence derives from an adult in good health. This chain connects TRBV28 to TRBJ1-2; no firm D call. CDR3 nucleotides: TGTGCTACGGTGGAGGTAGTCTATGGCTACACCTTC. The encoded protein is CATVEVVYGYTF.